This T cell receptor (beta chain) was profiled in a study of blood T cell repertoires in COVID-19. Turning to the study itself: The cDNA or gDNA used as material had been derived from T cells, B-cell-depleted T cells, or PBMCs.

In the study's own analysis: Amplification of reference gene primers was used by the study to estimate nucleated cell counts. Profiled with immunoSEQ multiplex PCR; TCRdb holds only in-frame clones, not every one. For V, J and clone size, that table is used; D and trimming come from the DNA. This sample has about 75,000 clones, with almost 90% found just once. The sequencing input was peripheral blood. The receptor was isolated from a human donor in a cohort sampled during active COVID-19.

CDR3 bases: TGTGCCAGCAGCCTCCGGGACTATGGCTACACCTTC. Translation: CASSLRDYGYTF. V is TRBV9 and J is TRBJ1-2, with D uncertain. V lost 4 bases to trimming and J lost 3 bases, with 7 bases between them. The CDR3 totals 12 residues. Germline-derived CDR1 and CDR2 are SGDLS and YYNGEE.